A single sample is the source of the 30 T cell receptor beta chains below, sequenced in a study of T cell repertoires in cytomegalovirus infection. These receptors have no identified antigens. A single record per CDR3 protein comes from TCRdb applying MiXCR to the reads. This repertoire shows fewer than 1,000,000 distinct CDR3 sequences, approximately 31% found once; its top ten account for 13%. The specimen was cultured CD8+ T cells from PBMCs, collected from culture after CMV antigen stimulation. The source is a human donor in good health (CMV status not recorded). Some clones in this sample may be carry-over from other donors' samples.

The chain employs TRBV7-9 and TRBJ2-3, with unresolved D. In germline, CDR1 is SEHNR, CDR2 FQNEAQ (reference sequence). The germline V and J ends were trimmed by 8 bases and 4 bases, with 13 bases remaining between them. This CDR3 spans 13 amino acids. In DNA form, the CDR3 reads TGTGCCAGCGCCCCCCCAAGGGCAGATACGCAGTATTTT. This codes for CASAPPRADTQYF.

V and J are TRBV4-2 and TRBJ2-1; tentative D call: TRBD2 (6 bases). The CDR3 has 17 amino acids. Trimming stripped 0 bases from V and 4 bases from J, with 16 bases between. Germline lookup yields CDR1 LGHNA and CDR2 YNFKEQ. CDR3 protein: CASSQDFGTSSYNEQFF. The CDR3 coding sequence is TGTGCCAGCAGCCAAGATTTTGGGACTTCGTCGTACAATGAGCAGTTCTTC.

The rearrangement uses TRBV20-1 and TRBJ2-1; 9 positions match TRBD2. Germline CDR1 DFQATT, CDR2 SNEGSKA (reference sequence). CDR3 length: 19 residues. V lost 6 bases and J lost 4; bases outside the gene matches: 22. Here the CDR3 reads CSADPTRLGLAGGYNEQFF. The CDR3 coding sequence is TGCAGTGCCGATCCCACGAGATTGGGCTTGGCGGGGGGGTACAATGAGCAGTTCTTC.

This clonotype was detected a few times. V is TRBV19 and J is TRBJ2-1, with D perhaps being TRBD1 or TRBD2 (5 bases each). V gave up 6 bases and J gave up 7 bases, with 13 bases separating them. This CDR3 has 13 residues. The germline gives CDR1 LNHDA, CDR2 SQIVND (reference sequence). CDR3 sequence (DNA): TGTGCCAGTAGCCCCTGGGGGATAAATGAGCAGTTCTTC. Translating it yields CASSPWGINEQFF.

The CDR3 DNA sequence: TGTGCCAGCAGCCCCGGACTAGCGGAGTACCAAGAGACCCAGTACTTC. Protein: CASSPGLAEYQETQYF. The chain recombines TRBV7-1 with TRBJ2-5; TRBD2 matches 10 bases. TRBV7-1 belongs to the ORF category, with a function that is uncertain. The V segment lost 5 bases and the J segment 0 bases; nucleotides outside the gene matches: 6. This CDR3 region has 16 residues.

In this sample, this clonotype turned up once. CDR3 residues: CSALGVPQDNEQFF. CDR3 coding DNA: TGCAGTGCTCTCGGCGTCCCTCAAGACAATGAGCAGTTCTTC. The chain recombines TRBV20-1 with TRBJ2-1; D gene unclear. The CDR3 has 14 residues. Germline CDR1 reads DFQATT; CDR2 reads SNEGSKA (reference sequence). V lost 5 bases, J lost 5 bases, and 16 bases lay in between.

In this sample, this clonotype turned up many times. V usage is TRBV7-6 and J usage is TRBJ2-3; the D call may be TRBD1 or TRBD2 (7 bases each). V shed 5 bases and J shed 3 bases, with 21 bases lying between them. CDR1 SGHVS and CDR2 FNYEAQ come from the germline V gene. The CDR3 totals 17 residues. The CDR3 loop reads CASSAHPQGGPTDTQYF. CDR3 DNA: TGTGCCAGCAGCGCGCACCCTCAGGGGGGGCCTACAGATACGCAGTATTTT.

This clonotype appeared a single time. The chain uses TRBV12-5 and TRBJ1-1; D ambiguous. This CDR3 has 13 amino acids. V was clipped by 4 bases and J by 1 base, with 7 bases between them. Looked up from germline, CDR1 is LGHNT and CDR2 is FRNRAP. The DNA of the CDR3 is TGTGCTAGTGGTTCCGCAGGGAACACTGAAGCTTTCTTT. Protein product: CASGSAGNTEAFF. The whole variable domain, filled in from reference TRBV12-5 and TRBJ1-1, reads DARVTQTPRHKVTEMGQEVTMRCQPILGHNTVFWYRQTMMQGLELLAYFRNRAPLDDSGMPKDRFSAEMPDATLATLKIQPSEPRDSAVYFCASGSAGNTEAFFGQGTRLTVV.

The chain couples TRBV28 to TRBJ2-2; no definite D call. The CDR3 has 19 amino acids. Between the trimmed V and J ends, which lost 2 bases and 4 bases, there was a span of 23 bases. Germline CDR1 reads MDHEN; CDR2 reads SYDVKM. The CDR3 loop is CASSLPRHPAGSRTGELFF. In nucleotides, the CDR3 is TGTGCCAGCAGTTTACCGCGCCACCCCGCCGGGTCGCGCACCGGGGAGCTGTTTTTT.

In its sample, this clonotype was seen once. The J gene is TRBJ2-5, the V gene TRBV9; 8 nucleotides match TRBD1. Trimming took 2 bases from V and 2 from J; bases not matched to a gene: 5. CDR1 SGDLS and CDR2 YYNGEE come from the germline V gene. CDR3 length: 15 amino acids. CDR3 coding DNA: TGTGCCAGCAGCGTTACAGGGGGGCCTCAAGAGACCCAGTACTTC. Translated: CASSVTGGPQETQYF.

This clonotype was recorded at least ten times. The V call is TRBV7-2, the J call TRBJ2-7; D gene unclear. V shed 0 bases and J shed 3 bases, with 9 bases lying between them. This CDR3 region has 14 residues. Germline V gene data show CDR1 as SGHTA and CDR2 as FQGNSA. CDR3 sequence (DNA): TGTGCCAGCAGCTTAGCTGACACCTACTACGAGCAGTACGTC. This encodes CASSLADTYYEQYV.

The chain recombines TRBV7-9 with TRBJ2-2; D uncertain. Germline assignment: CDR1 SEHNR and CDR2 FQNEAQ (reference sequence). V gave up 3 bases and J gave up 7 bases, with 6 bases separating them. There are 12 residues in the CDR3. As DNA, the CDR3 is TGTGCCAGCAGCTTCATTTTCGGGGAGCTGTTTTTT. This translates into CASSFIFGELFF.

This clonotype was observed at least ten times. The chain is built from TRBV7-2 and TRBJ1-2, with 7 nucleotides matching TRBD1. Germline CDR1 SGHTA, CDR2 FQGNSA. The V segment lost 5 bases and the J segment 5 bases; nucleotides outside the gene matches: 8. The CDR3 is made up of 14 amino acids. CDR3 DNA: TGTGCCAGCAGCCTCAGTGGACAGGATTATGGCTACACCTTC. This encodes CASSLSGQDYGYTF.

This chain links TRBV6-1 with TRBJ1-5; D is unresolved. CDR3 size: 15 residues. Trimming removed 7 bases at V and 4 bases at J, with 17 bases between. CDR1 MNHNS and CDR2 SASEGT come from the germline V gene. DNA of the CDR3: TGTGCCAGCATGGTGGGGTTTATTGATAATCAGCCCCAGCATTTT. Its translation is CASMVGFIDNQPQHF.

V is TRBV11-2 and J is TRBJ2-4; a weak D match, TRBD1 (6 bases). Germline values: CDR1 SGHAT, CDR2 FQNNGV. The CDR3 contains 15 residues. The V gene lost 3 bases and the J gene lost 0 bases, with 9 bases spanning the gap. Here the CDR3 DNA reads TGTGCCAGCAGCTTCAACAGGGAAGCCAAAAACATTCAGTACTTC. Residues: CASSFNREAKNIQYF.

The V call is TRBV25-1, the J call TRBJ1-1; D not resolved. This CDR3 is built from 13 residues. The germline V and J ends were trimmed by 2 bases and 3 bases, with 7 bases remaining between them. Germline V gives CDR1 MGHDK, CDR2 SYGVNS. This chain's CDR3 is CASSENPYTEAFF. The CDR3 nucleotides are TGTGCCAGCAGTGAAAACCCGTACACTGAAGCTTTCTTT.

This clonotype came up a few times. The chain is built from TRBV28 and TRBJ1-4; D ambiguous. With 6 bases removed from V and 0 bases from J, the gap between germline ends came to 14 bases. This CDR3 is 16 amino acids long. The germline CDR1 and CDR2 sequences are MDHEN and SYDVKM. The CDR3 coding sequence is TGTGCCAGCAGGCCCTCCGCTGATCCAACTAATGAAAAACTGTTTTTT. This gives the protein CASRPSADPTNEKLFF.

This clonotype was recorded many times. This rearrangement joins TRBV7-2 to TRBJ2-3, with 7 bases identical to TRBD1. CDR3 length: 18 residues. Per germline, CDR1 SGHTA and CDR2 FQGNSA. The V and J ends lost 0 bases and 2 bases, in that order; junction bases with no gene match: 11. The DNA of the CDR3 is TGTGCCAGCAGCTTAGCTGGATCGAGGGACAGTTACACAGATACGCAGTATTTT. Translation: CASSLAGSRDSYTDTQYF.

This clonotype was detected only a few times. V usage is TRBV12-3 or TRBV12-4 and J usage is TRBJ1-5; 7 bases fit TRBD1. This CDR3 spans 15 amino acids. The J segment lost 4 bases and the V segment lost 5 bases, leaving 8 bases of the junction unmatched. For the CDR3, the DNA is TGTGCCAGCAGTCCGGACAGGAGGGCTAATCAGCCCCAGCATTTT. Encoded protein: CASSPDRRANQPQHF.

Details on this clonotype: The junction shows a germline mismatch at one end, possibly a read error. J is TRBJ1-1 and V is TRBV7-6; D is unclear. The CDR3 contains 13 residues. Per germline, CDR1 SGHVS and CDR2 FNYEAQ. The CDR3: CASSLTASFEAFF. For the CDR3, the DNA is TGTGCTAGCAGCCTTACAGCAAGCTTTGAAGCTTTCTTT. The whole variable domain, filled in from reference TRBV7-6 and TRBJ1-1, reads GAGVSQSPRYKVTKRGQDVALRCDPISGHVSLYWYRQALGQGPEFLTYFNYEAQQDKSGLPNDRFSAERPEGSISTLTIQRTEQRDSAMYRCASSLTASFEAFFGQGTRLTVV.

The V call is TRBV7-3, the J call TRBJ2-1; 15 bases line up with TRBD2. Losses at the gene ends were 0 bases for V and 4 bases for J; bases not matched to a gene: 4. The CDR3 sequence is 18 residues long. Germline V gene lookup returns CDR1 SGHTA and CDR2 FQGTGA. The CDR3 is CASSLTAGTSGGYNEQFF. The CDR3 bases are TGTGCCAGCAGCTTAACGGCCGGGACTAGCGGGGGGTACAATGAGCAGTTCTTC.

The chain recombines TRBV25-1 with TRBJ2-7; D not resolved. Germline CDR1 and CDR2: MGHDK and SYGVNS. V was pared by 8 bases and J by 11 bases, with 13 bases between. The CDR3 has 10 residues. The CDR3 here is CASELGVKYF. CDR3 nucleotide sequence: TGTGCCAGCGAGTTGGGTGTCAAGTACTTC.

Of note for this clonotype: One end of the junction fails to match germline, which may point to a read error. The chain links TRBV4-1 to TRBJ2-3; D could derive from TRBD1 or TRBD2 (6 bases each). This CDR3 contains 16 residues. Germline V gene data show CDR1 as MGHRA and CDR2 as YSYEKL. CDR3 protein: CASSQEARGRPDTQYF. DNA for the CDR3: TGTGCCAGCAGCCAAGAGGCTAGGGGGAGGCCAGATACGCAGTATTTT.

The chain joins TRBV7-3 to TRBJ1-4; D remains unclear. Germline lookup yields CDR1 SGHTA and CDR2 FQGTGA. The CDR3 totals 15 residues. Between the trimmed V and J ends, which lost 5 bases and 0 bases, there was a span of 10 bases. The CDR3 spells CASSPLAATNEKLFF. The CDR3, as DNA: TGTGCCAGCAGCCCTTTAGCGGCAACTAATGAAAAACTGTTTTTT. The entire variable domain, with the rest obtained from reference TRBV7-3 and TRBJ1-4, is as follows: GAGVSQTPSNKVTEKGKYVELRCDPISGHTALYWYRQSLGQGPEFLIYFQGTGAADDSGLPNDRFFAVRPEGSVSTLKIQRTERGDSAVYLCASSPLAATNEKLFFGSGTQLSVL.

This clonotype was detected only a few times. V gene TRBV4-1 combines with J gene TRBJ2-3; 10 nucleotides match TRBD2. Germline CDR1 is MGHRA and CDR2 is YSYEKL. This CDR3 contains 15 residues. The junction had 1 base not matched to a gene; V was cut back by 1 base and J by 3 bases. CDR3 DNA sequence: TGCGCCAGCAGCCAAGTACTAGCGGGGACAGATACGCAGTATTTT. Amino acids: CASSQVLAGTDTQYF.

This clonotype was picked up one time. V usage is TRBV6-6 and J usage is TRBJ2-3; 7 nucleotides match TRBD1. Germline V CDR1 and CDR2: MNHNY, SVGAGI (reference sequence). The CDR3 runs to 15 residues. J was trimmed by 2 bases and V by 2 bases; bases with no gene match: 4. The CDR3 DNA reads TGTGCCAGCAGTTACGGGACAGAAGACACAGATACGCAGTATTTT. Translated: CASSYGTEDTDTQYF.

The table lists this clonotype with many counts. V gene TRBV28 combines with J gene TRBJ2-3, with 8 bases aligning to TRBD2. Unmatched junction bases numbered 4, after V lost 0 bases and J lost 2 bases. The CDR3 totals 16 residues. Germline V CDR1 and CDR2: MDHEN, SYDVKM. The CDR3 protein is CASSLWAGGHTDTQYF. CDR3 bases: TGTGCCAGCAGTTTATGGGCGGGGGGCCACACAGATACGCAGTATTTT.

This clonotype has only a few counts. In DNA form, the CDR3 reads TGTGCCAGCAGCCACCGGGACCCTAATGAAAAACTGTTTTTT. This codes for CASSHRDPNEKLFF. The gene calls are TRBV7-9 and TRBJ1-4; possibly TRBD1 for D (5 bases). The germline gives CDR1 SEHNR, CDR2 FQNEAQ (reference sequence). The CDR3 sequence is 14 residues long. V was pared by 5 bases and J by 3 bases, with 10 bases between.

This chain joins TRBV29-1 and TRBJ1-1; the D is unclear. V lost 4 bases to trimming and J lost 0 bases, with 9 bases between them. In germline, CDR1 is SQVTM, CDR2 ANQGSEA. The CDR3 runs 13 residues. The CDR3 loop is CSVVRTMNTEAFF. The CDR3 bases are TGCAGCGTTGTTAGGACCATGAACACTGAAGCTTTCTTT.

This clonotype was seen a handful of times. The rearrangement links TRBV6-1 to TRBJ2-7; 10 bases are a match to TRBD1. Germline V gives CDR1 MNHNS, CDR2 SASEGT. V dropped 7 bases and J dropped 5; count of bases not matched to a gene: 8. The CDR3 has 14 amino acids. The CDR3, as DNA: TGTGCCAGCATGAAAGGGACAGGGGTCCACGAGCAGTACTTC. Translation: CASMKGTGVHEQYF.